These 2 T cell receptor beta chains share one sample of origin, sequenced in a study of T-cell memory formation after mild COVID-19. Using its own MiXCR run on the 5' RACE reads, TCRdb lists one record per CDR3 protein. This table has approximately 44,000 distinct CDR3 sequences, about 7.3% appearing once. Input material: PBMCs or a T cell subset sorted from them (not recorded which). These TCRs come from a man younger than 35 who had mild COVID-19 (a few samples of this study predate the infection). Cell type and time point are not known.

This clonotype is a singleton in its sample. This chain uses TRBV7-2 with TRBJ1-1; possible D gene TRBD1, 5 bases. CDR1 is SGHTA and CDR2 is FQGNSA in the germline V gene. Trimming pared 1 base from V and 10 bases from J, leaving 16 bases between. CDR3 length equals 14 residues. CDR3 in DNA: TGTGCCAGCAGCTTAGGGGGCAACAGTCTCGGAGCTTTCTTT. Translation: CASSLGGNSLGAFF.

This clonotype was seen a handful of times. V is TRBV19 and J is TRBJ1-1; maybe TRBD1 (6 bases). Between the trimmed V and J ends, which lost 5 bases and 1 base, there was a span of 17 bases. The CDR3 runs 16 residues. Germline values: CDR1 LNHDA, CDR2 SQIVND (reference sequence). This chain's CDR3 is CASSSQGHSPNTEAFF. The CDR3 nucleotides are TGTGCCAGTAGTTCACAGGGCCATTCACCGAACACTGAAGCTTTCTTT.